This TCR beta chain was sequenced in a study of graft-versus-host responses after intestinal transplantation. Study-level background: Among the recipients, all got anti-thymocyte globulin induction and then tacrolimus and steroids for roughly three years.

Study conclusions and caveats: Within allografts, high graft-versus-host to host-versus-graft clonal ratios were seen among patients with graft-donor T cell macrochimerism. Declining HvG levels early post-transplant were linked to peak circulating GvH clone levels. Among recipient marrow samples, GvH clones were found; some appeared first in ileum or blood.

Generated by immunoSEQ multiplex PCR, the TCRdb table keeps only in-frame clones and is missing some. The table has under 150,000 clones, about nine tenths seen once. As concerns this clone: Its antigen is unknown.

This receptor was obtained from a human donor who received an intestinal transplant. The specimen comprised unstimulated CD4+ T cells sorted from spleen or lymph node cells, sampled before intestinal transplant.

The CDR3 DNA follows: TGTGCCAGCTCACCTCCGGGCACAGGGGTATGGGAGACCCAGTACTTC. It specifies CASSPPGTGVWETQYF. The chain couples TRBV18 to TRBJ2-5; 7 positions agree with TRBD1. From germline, CDR1 is KGHSH and CDR2 LQKENI. The CDR3 has 16 residues. The V gene end was trimmed by 3 bases and the J gene end by 5 bases; junction bases not matched to a gene: 12.